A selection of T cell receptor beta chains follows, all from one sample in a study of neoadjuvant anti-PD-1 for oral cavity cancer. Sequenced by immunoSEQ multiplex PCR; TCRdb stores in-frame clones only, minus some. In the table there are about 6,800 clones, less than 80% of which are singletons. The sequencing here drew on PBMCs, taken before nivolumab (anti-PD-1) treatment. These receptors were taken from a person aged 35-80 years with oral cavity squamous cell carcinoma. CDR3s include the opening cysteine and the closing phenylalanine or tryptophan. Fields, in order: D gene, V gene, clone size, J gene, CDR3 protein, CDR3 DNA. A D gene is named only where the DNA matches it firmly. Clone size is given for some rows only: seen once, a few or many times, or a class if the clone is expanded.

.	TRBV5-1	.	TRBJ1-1	CASSLPHVNTEAFF	TGCGCCAGCAGCTTGCCCCACGTGAACACTGAAGCTTTCTTT
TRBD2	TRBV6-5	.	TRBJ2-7	CASSFYGLAGSYEQYF	TGTGCCAGCAGTTTTTACGGACTAGCGGGATCCTACGAGCAGTACTTC
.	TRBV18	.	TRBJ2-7	CASSPGTASSSYEQYF	TGTGCCAGCTCACCTGGGACGGCCTCAAGCTCCTACGAGCAGTACTTC
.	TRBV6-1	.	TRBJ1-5	CASRLGWRGNQPQHF	TGTGCCAGCAGGTTAGGGTGGAGGGGCAATCAGCCCCAGCATTTT
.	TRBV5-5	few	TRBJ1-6	CASSTARGTDNSPLHF	TGTGCCAGCAGCACGGCCCGAGGGACTGATAATTCACCCCTCCACTTT
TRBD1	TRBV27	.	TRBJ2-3	CASSFDGQGPIDTQYF	TGTGCCAGCAGTTTCGACGGACAGGGGCCCATTGATACGCAGTATTTT
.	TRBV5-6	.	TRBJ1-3	CASSRQYSGNTIYF	TGTGCCAGCTCCAGGCAGTACTCTGGAAACACCATATATTTT
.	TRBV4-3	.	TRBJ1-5	CASSQGQTNQPQHF	TGCGCCAGCAGCCAAGGGCAGACCAATCAGCCCCAGCATTTT
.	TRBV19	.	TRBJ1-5	CASSIAAGEKPQHF	TGTGCCAGTAGTATAGCCGCAGGGGAGAAGCCCCAGCATTTT
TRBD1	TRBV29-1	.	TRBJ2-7	CSVVAGTGSYEQYF	TGCAGCGTTGTCGCCGGGACAGGGTCCTACGAGCAGTACTTC
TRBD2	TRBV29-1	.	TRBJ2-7	CSVVGLAARNEQYF	TGCAGCGTTGTGGGACTAGCGGCAAGGAACGAGCAGTACTTC
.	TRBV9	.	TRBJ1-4	CASSPDGREDEKLFF	TGTGCCAGCAGCCCGGATGGCAGGGAAGATGAAAAACTGTTTTTT
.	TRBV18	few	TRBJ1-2	CASSPSRGSYGYTF	TGTGCCAGCTCACCATCGAGGGGGTCCTATGGCTACACCTTC
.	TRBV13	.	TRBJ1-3	CASSLAGRPGNTIYF	TGTGCCAGCAGCTTAGCAGGGCGGCCTGGAAACACCATATATTTT
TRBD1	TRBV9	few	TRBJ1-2	CASSVETGTYGYTF	TGTGCCAGCAGCGTGGAGACAGGGACCTATGGCTACACCTTC
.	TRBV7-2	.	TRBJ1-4	CASTYSGTEKLFF	TGTGCCAGCACCTACAGCGGGACAGAAAAACTGTTTTTT
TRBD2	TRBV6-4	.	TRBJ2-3	CASSDGTSGSDTQYF	TGTGCCAGCAGTGACGGGACTAGCGGTTCAGATACGCAGTATTTT
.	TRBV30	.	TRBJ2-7	CAWSATGRGASYEQYF	TGTGCCTGGAGTGCCACAGGGCGAGGGGCCTCCTACGAGCAGTACTTC
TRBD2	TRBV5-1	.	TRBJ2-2	CASSLTSGGLIPGELFF	TGCGCCAGCAGCTTGACTAGCGGGGGCCTAATTCCCGGGGAGCTGTTTTTT
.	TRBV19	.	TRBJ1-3	CATTPGPYSGNTIYF	TGTGCCACCACACCAGGCCCTTACTCTGGAAACACCATATATTTT
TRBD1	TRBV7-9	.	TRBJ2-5	CASSHRDRLYETQYF	TGTGCCAGCAGCCACCGGGACAGGCTCTATGAGACCCAGTACTTC
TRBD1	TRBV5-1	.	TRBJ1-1	CASSASTGTGVPAEAFF	TGCGCCAGCAGCGCCTCGACCGGGACAGGGGTTCCGGCTGAAGCTTTCTTT
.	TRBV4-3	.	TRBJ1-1	CASSQGGQQNTEAFF	TGCGCCAGCAGCCAAGGAGGCCAGCAAAACACTGAAGCTTTCTTT
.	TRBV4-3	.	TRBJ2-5	CASSQDWGSGETQYF	TGCGCCAGCAGCCAAGATTGGGGGTCAGGGGAGACCCAGTACTTC
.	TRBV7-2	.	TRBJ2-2	CASSLVGLDTGELFF	TGTGCCAGCAGCTTAGTTGGGTTGGACACCGGGGAGCTGTTTTTT
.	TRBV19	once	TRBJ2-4	CASITFLLAKNIQYF	TGTGCCAGTATTACGTTTCTACTAGCCAAAAACATTCAGTACTTC
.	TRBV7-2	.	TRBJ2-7	CASSLAAHPGQYF	TGTGCCAGCAGCTTAGCGGCACACCCAGGGCAGTACTTC
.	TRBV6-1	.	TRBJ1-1	CASFIEFLSTEAFF	TGTGCCAGCTTTATTGAGTTTCTTTCCACTGAAGCTTTCTTT
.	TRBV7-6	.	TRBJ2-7	CASSSNYHRDEQYF	TGTGCCAGCAGCTCCAATTACCACAGGGACGAGCAGTACTTC
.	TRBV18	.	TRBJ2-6	CASSRGATGANVLTF	TGTGCCAGCTCACGGGGGGCAACTGGGGCCAACGTCCTGACTTTC
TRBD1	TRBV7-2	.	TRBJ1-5	CASSWRTGGDQPQHF	TGTGCCAGCAGCTGGAGGACAGGCGGCGACCAGCCCCAGCATTTT
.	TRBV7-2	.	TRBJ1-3	CASSLAGGTGNTIYF	TGTGCCAGCAGCTTAGCAGGTGGTACTGGAAACACCATATATTTT
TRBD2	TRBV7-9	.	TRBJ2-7	CASSPGGSYEQYF	TGTGCCAGCAGCCCGGGAGGCTCCTACGAGCAGTACTTC
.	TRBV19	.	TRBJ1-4	CASSTGSVEKLFF	TGTGCCAGTAGTACAGGGTCGGTTGAAAAACTGTTTTTT
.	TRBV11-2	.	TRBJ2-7	CASSPPVRSSYEQYF	TGTGCCAGCAGCCCCCCCGTTCGCAGCTCCTACGAGCAGTACTTC
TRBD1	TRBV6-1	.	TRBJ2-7	CASSEIGRDRDEQYF	TGTGCCAGCAGTGAAATAGGAAGGGACAGGGACGAGCAGTACTTC
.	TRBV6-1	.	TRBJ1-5	CASSESGQLPWHF	TGTGCCAGCAGTGAGAGCGGCCAGCTCCCCTGGCATTTT
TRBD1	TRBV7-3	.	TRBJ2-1	CASSVGQGRVNEQFF	TGTGCCAGCAGCGTGGGACAGGGGCGCGTCAATGAGCAGTTCTTC
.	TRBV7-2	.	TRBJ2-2	CASSSVLTGELFF	TGTGCCAGCAGCTCCGTTTTAACCGGGGAGCTGTTTTTT
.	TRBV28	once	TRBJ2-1	CASSRSGQGHGNEQFF	TGTGCCAGCAGCCGTTCGGGGCAGGGCCACGGGAATGAGCAGTTCTTC
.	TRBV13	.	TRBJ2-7	CASSLGGYEQYF	TGTGCCAGCAGCTTAGGCGGTTACGAGCAGTACTTC
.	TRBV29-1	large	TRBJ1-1	CSAKTGGSTEAFF	TGCAGCGCCAAGACAGGAGGGAGCACTGAAGCTTTCTTT
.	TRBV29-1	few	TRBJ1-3	CSVDQTGGNTIYF	TGCAGCGTTGATCAGACAGGAGGAAACACCATATATTTT
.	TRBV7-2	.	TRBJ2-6	CASSRGEGTGANVLTF	TGTGCCAGCAGCCGCGGGGAAGGGACCGGGGCCAACGTCCTGACTTTC
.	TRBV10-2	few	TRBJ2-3	CASSESGRGTDTQYF	TGCGCCAGCAGTGAGTCGGGCAGGGGCACAGATACGCAGTATTTT